The T cell receptor beta chain described here comes from a study of T-cell memory formation after mild COVID-19. From 5'RACE with constant-segment primers came TCR alpha and TCR beta cDNA libraries that carried sample barcodes and UMIs. Each CDR3 protein is one row after TCRdb ran MiXCR on the 5' RACE reads. The table records around 410,000 distinct CDR3 sequences, under 25% of them present only once. V lost 6 bases, J lost 4 bases, and 16 bases lay in between. The CDR3 length is 15 residues. This TCR came from an adult woman who had mild COVID-19 (a few samples of this study predate the infection). Cell type and time point are not known. The chain carries TRBV12-3 or TRBV12-4 and TRBJ1-3; no definite D call. The source material was PBMCs or a T cell subset sorted from them (not recorded which). This CDR3 reads CASRTQRITGNTIYF. CDR3 nucleotides: TGTGCCAGCAGAACACAGCGGATTACGGGAAACACCATATATTTT.